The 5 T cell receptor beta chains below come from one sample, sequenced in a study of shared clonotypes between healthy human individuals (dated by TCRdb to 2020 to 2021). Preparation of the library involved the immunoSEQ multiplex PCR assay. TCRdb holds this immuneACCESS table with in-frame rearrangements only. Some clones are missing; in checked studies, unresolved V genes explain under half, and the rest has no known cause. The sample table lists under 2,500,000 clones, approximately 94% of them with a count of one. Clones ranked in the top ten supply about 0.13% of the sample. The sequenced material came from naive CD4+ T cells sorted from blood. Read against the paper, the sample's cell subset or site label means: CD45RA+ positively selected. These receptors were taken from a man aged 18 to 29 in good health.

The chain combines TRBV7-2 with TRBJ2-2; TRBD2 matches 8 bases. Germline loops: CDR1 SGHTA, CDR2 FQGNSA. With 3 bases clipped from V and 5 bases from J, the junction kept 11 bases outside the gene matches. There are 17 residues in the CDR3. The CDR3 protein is CASSFRREAFLTGELFF. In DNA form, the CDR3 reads TGTGCCAGCAGCTTTAGGCGGGAGGCCTTTTTGACCGGGGAGCTGTTTTTT.

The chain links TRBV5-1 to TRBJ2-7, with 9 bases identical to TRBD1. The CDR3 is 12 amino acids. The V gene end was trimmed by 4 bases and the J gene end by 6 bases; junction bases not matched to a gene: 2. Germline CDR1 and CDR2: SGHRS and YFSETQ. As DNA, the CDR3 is TGCGCCAGCAGCCAGGGACAGGGCGAGCAGTACTTC. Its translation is CASSQGQGEQYF.

CDR3 region: CASSQTDTQYF. CDR3 sequence (DNA): TGCGCCAGCAGCCAAACAGATACGCAGTATTTT. This sequence joins TRBV4-3 and TRBJ2-3, with D unresolved. The V end was cut by 2 bases, the J end by 3 bases, with 0 bases between. This CDR3 is built from 11 residues. Germline CDR1 reads LGHNA; CDR2 reads YSLEER.

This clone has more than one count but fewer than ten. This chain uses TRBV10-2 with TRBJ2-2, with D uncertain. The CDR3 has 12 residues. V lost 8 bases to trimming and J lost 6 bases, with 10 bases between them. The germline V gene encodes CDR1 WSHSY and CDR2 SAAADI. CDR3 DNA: TGCGCCAGCGGGCGGTCGGCCGGGGAGCTGTTTTTT. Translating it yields CASGRSAGELFF.

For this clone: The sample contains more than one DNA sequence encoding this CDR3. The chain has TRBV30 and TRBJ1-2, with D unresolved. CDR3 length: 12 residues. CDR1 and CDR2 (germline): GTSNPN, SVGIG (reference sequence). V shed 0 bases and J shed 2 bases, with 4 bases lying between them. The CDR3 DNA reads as TGTGCCTGGAGTGTAGCCAACTATGGCTACACCTTC. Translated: CAWSVANYGYTF.